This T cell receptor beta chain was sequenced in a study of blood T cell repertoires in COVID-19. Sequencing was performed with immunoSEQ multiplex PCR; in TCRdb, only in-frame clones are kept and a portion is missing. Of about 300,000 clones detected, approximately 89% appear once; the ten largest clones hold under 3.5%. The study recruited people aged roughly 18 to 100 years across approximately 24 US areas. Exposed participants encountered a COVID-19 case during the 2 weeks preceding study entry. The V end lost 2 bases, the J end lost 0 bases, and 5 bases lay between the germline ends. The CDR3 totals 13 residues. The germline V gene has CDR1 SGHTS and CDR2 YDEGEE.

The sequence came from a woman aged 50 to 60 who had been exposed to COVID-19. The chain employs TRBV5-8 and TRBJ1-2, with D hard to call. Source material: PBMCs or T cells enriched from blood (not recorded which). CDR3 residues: CASSFGSNYGYTF. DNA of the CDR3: TGTGCCAGCAGCTTTGGCTCTAACTATGGCTACACCTTC. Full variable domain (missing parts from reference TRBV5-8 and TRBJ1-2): EAGVTQSPTHLIKTRGQQATLRCSPISGHTSVYWYQQALGLGLQFLLWYDEGEERNRGNFPPRFSGRQFPNYSSELNVNALELEDSALYLCASSFGSNYGYTFGSGTRLTVV.